This TCR beta chain appears in the sequencing data of a study of siplizumab effects on memory and regulatory T cells. Turning to this clone: The antigen is unknown.

Findings and caveats of the study: Proof of suppressive function in proliferating Tregs from siplizumab cultures was not established. Alloreactive sequences tracing back to unstimulated CD4+ memory cells were significantly reduced by siplizumab. There appeared to be greater diversity in naive T cells than in memory cells, and naive T cells seemed major contributors to the alloresponse.

It was 75,000 to 100,000 TCR templates that were assayed per sample. This table comes from immunoSEQ multiplex PCR, and its TCRdb copy is limited to in-frame clones, with some not included. The sample records more than 95,000 clones, over 85% being singletons. The sequenced sample was Tregs sorted from blood. This sequence was found in a human donor in good health.

CDR3 region: CASSVTGTGSYGYTF. CDR3 bases: TGTGCCAGCAGCGTCACCGGGACAGGGTCCTATGGCTACACCTTC. This chain uses TRBV9 with TRBJ1-2, with TRBD1 matching 9 bases. In germline, CDR1 is SGDLS, CDR2 YYNGEE. J gave up 4 bases and V 2 bases, and 6 bases lay outside the gene matches. The CDR3 is 15 residues long.